The 23 T cell receptor beta chains given below trace back to one sample, sequenced in a study of cytomegalovirus exposure and HLA in healthy donors. Researchers ran the PCR with 60 Vbeta and 13 Jbeta primers. Clones were sequenced by immunoSEQ multiplex PCR, and TCRdb holds only the in-frame ones, with some missing. Of around 130,000 clones in the sample, roughly 84% were seen once. The sequenced sample consisted of PBMCs. The receptors originated from a man aged 50-60 years in good health and CMV-seronegative.

The chain uses TRBV6-1 and TRBJ1-1; 8 bases fit TRBD1. After removal of 4 bases from V and 6 bases from J, the junction contained 4 bases not matched to a gene. This CDR3 region has 13 residues. Germline V gene data show CDR1 as MNHNS and CDR2 as SASEGT. The CDR3 is CASSVGDRPEAFF. The CDR3 DNA is TGTGCCAGCAGTGTAGGGGACAGGCCTGAAGCTTTCTTT.

The rearrangement uses TRBV9 and TRBJ2-5; TRBD2 might be the D (6 bases). The CDR3 has 15 amino acids. Trimming took off 4 bases at V and 5 bases at J, with 18 bases between the two ends. Germline assignment: CDR1 SGDLS and CDR2 YYNGEE. This CDR3 is CASSPLAGLGETQYF. CDR3 sequence (DNA): TGTGCCAGCAGCCCATTGGCGGGATTAGGGGAGACCCAGTACTTC.

The V gene is TRBV11-2, the J gene TRBJ2-5, with D hard to call. This CDR3 region has 13 residues. CDR1 and CDR2 from the germline V gene are SGHAT and FQNNGV. V gave up 3 bases and J gave up 5 bases, with 10 bases separating them. The CDR3 DNA reads as TGTGCCAGCAGCTTCCTAGTTGGCGAGACCCAGTACTTC. It translates to CASSFLVGETQYF.

This rearrangement joins TRBV2 to TRBJ2-5; D might be TRBD1 (5 bases). CDR3 size: 14 residues. Trimming cost V 3 bases and J 4 bases, with 12 bases left between them. CDR1 is SNHLY and CDR2 is FYNNEI in the germline V gene. The CDR3 reads CASSETALGETQYF. CDR3 DNA: TGTGCCAGCAGTGAGACAGCCCTGGGAGAGACCCAGTACTTC.

V is TRBV19 and J is TRBJ2-7, with D possibly matching TRBD1 (5 bases). The germline V gene encodes CDR1 LNHDA and CDR2 SQIVND (reference sequence). The CDR3 spans 14 residues. The V end lost 3 bases, the J end lost 3 bases, and 12 bases lay between the germline ends. CDR3 residues: CASSIIGAHYEQYF. Written as DNA, the CDR3 is TGTGCCAGTAGTATTATAGGGGCCCACTACGAGCAGTACTTC.

CDR3 protein: CASSLVRGENQPQHF. The CDR3 bases are TGTGCCAGCAGCCTCGTGCGCGGGGAAAATCAGCCCCAGCATTTT. The V gene is TRBV5-4, the J gene TRBJ1-5; D gene ambiguous. V dropped 4 bases and J dropped 4 bases, with 15 bases sitting between them. Looked up from germline, CDR1 is SGHNT and CDR2 is YYREEE (reference sequence). The CDR3 has 15 residues.

V gene TRBV5-6 combines with J gene TRBJ1-1; tentatively, D is TRBD1 (5 bases). Trimming took off 3 bases at V and 4 bases at J, with 19 bases between the two ends. The CDR3 extends over 16 amino acids. The germline V gene has CDR1 SGHDT and CDR2 YYEEEE. The CDR3 region has the DNA TGTGCCAGCAGCTACTCAGGGTTTCGGGTTGGCACTGAAGCTTTCTTT. Its protein product is CASSYSGFRVGTEAFF. The variable domain in full, with the rest retrieved from reference TRBV5-6 and TRBJ1-1, is DAGVTQSPTHLIKTRGQQVTLRCSPKSGHDTVSWYQQALGQGPQFIFQYYEEEERQRGNFPDRFSGHQFPNYSSELNVNALLLGDSALYLCASSYSGFRVGTEAFFGQGTRLTVV.

The sample holds one count of this clone. The rearrangement joins TRBV5-1 to TRBJ1-2; 9 bases are a match to TRBD1. Germline lookup yields CDR1 SGHRS and CDR2 YFSETQ. The V and J ends lost 4 bases and 8 bases, in that order; junction bases with no gene match: 12. The CDR3 is made up of 15 amino acids. The chain's CDR3 is CASSPQPGQGWGYTF. The CDR3 DNA follows: TGCGCCAGCAGCCCGCAACCGGGACAGGGTTGGGGCTACACCTTC.

This chain links TRBV27 with TRBJ1-1; 8 bases match TRBD1. The ends lost 2 bases at V and 1 base at J; junction bases unmatched: 15. This CDR3 is 19 amino acids long. Germline V gene sequence: CDR1 MNHEY, CDR2 SMNVEV (reference sequence). This CDR3 reads CASSLRGTGSRPTNTEAFF. Here the CDR3 DNA reads TGTGCCAGCAGTTTAAGGGGGACAGGCTCCCGCCCCACGAACACTGAAGCTTTCTTT.

The V and J genes are TRBV30 and TRBJ1-2; tentative D call: TRBD1 (5 bases). Germline CDR1 GTSNPN, CDR2 SVGIG (reference sequence). The CDR3 sequence is 13 residues long. The CDR3 region has the DNA TGTGCACTTAGATTGACAGCCAGCTATGGCTACACCTTC. It specifies CALRLTASYGYTF.

This clone has only one observation. The chain recombines TRBV4-3 with TRBJ2-5, with 10 bases fitting TRBD2. CDR1 and CDR2 from the germline V gene are LGHNA and YSLEER. The V segment lost 0 bases and the J segment 5 bases; nucleotides outside the gene matches: 9. The CDR3 extends over 17 amino acids. The CDR3 here is CASSQEWERGGAETQYF. CDR3 DNA: TGCGCCAGCAGCCAAGAATGGGAGCGGGGGGGCGCGGAGACCCAGTACTTC.

This chain links TRBV5-6 with TRBJ2-1, with 11 bases aligning to TRBD2. Germline CDR1 and CDR2: SGHDT and YYEEEE. Unmatched junction bases numbered 0, after V lost 4 bases and J lost 3 bases. The CDR3 totals 14 residues. CDR3 residues: CASSGTSGYNEQFF. CDR3 sequence (DNA): TGTGCCAGCAGCGGGACTAGCGGCTACAATGAGCAGTTCTTC. Variable domain in full (rest from reference TRBV5-6 and TRBJ2-1): DAGVTQSPTHLIKTRGQQVTLRCSPKSGHDTVSWYQQALGQGPQFIFQYYEEEERQRGNFPDRFSGHQFPNYSSELNVNALLLGDSALYLCASSGTSGYNEQFFGPGTRLTVL.

The chain is built from TRBV5-1 and TRBJ1-6; TRBD1 matches 10 bases. The CDR3 length is 17 residues. Germline trimming cut 0 bases from V and 7 bases from J; bases unmatched to any gene: 7. CDR1 and CDR2 from the germline V gene are SGHRS and YFSETQ. The CDR3: CASSLVPADRGNSPLHF. The CDR3 DNA reads TGCGCCAGCAGCTTGGTACCGGCGGACAGGGGGAATTCACCCCTCCACTTT.

The chain recombines TRBV30 with TRBJ2-1; 9 bases are shared with TRBD2. CDR3 length equals 15 residues. The J segment lost 9 bases and the V segment lost 0 bases, leaving 9 bases of the junction unmatched. Germline V gene sequence: CDR1 GTSNPN, CDR2 SVGIG (reference sequence). In DNA form, the CDR3 reads TGTGCCTGGAGTGTACTGGCGGGGGGGCCGAGTGAGCAGTTCTTC. The encoded protein is CAWSVLAGGPSEQFF.

The count of this clone is one. The chain has TRBV5-8 and TRBJ1-2, with D hard to call. The length of the CDR3 is 12 residues. V gave up 5 bases and J gave up 5 bases, with 10 bases separating them. Germline lookup yields CDR1 SGHTS and CDR2 YDEGEE. CDR3: CASSTQVYGYTF. The CDR3 DNA reads TGTGCCAGCAGTACCCAGGTTTATGGCTACACCTTC. The full variable domain, its missing parts supplied by reference TRBV5-8 and TRBJ1-2, is EAGVTQSPTHLIKTRGQQATLRCSPISGHTSVYWYQQALGLGLQFLLWYDEGEERNRGNFPPRFSGRQFPNYSSELNVNALELEDSALYLCASSTQVYGYTFGSGTRLTVV.

The chain joins TRBV6-1 to TRBJ2-5, with TRBD2 as a possible D gene (6 bases). Germline assignment: CDR1 MNHNS and CDR2 SASEGT. CDR3 length equals 13 residues. Trimming cost V 2 bases and J 5 bases, with 9 bases left between them. The CDR3 is CASSERLGETQYF. Here the CDR3 DNA reads TGTGCCAGCAGTGAAAGACTAGGGGAGACCCAGTACTTC.

This clone was seen a handful of times. The CDR3 nucleotides are TGTGCCAGCAGCTTCGGGACAGGCCCAGATACGCAGTATTTT. The encoded protein is CASSFGTGPDTQYF. V gene TRBV7-8 combines with J gene TRBJ2-3; 8 bases fit TRBD1. Trimming at V came to 3 bases and at J to 4 bases, leaving 3 bases not matched to a gene. The CDR3 extends over 14 amino acids. Germline CDR1 is SGHVS and CDR2 is FQNEAQ.

This rearrangement joins TRBV5-4 to TRBJ2-7, with a weak D call TRBD1 (6 bases). Germline CDR1 is SGHNT and CDR2 is YYREEE (reference sequence). Trimming removed 7 bases from V and 6 bases from J, with 17 bases in between. This CDR3 has 13 amino acids. CDR3 in DNA: TGTGCCAGCGGATTAGCCGGACAGTTCGAGCAGTACTTC. Translated, it gives CASGLAGQFEQYF.

The chain combines TRBV7-6 with TRBJ1-1, with 9 bases lining up with TRBD1. The CDR3 runs to 15 residues. Germline lookup yields CDR1 SGHVS and CDR2 FNYEAQ. The J segment lost 3 bases and the V segment lost 6 bases, leaving 8 bases of the junction unmatched. CDR3 sequence (DNA): TGTGCCAGCAGTTCCGGGACAGGGCCGTACACTGAAGCTTTCTTT. It translates to CASSSGTGPYTEAFF. Drawing the rest from reference TRBV7-6 and TRBJ1-1, the complete variable domain is GAGVSQSPRYKVTKRGQDVALRCDPISGHVSLYWYRQALGQGPEFLTYFNYEAQQDKSGLPNDRFSAERPEGSISTLTIQRTEQRDSAMYRCASSSGTGPYTEAFFGQGTRLTVV.

The rearrangement links TRBV29-1 to TRBJ2-2, with TRBD2 matching over 8 bases. Germline V gene data show CDR1 as SQVTM and CDR2 as ANQGSEA. V gave up 5 bases and J gave up 2 bases; unmatched junction bases: 7. This CDR3 is 15 amino acids long. CDR3 region: CSVPRAGANTGELFF. CDR3 in DNA: TGCAGCGTTCCTCGAGCGGGGGCCAACACCGGGGAGCTGTTTTTT.

The chain uses TRBV4-1 and TRBJ1-1; D might be TRBD1 (5 bases). V was clipped by 0 bases and J by 4 bases, with 21 bases between them. CDR3 length equals 18 residues. CDR1 is MGHRA and CDR2 is YSYEKL in the germline V gene. CDR3 sequence: CASSQDLSGPTWTTEAFF. The CDR3 coding sequence is TGCGCCAGCAGCCAAGATCTATCAGGGCCTACGTGGACCACTGAAGCTTTCTTT.

V usage is TRBV29-1 and J usage is TRBJ2-2, with D possibly being TRBD2 (5 bases). V was pared by 4 bases and J by 0 bases, with 9 bases between. The CDR3 covers 14 residues. Germline CDR1 reads SQVTM; CDR2 reads ANQGSEA. CDR3 amino acids: CSVAEDSNTGELFF. As DNA, the CDR3 is TGCAGCGTTGCAGAGGACTCGAACACCGGGGAGCTGTTTTTT.

The chain employs TRBV19 and TRBJ2-3; maybe TRBD1 (5 bases). There are 13 residues in the CDR3. Germline V gene sequence: CDR1 LNHDA, CDR2 SQIVND (reference sequence). V was trimmed by 3 bases and J by 4 bases, leaving 8 bases between them. The CDR3 here is CASSIDRADTQYF. CDR3 in DNA: TGTGCCAGTAGTATCGACAGAGCAGATACGCAGTATTTT.